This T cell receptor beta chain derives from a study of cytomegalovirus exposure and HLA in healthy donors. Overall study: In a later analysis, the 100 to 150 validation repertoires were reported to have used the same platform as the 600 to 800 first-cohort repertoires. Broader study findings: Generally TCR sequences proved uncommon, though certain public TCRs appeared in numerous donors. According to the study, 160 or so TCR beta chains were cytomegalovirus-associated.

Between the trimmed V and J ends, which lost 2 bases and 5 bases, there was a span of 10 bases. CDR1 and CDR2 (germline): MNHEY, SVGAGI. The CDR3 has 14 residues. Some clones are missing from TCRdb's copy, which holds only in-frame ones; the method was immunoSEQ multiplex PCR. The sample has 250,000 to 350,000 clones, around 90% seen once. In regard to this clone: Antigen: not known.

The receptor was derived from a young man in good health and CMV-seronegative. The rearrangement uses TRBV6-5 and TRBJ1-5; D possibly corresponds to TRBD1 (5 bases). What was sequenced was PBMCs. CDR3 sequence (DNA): TGTGCCAGCAGTTACGAGGCAGGGTATCAGCCCCAGCATTTT. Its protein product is CASSYEAGYQPQHF.